Detailed here is one T cell receptor beta chain. This sample stems from a study of shared clonotypes between healthy human individuals. Libraries were prepared by immunoSEQ multiplex PCR; TCRdb keeps only in-frame clonotypes and omits some of them. The table lists 2 million to 2.5 million clones, 80% to 95% of them singletons. Sequenced material: naive CD4+ T cells from PBMCs. Subset defined: CD45RA+ positively selected. This sequence was found in a man aged 18 to 30 in good health. Some clones in this sample may be carry-over from other donors' samples.

CDR3 sequence reads: CASSGNQGNTEAFF. In nucleotides, the CDR3 is TGCGCCAGCAGCGGGAACCAGGGTAACACTGAAGCTTTCTTT. The chain combines TRBV5-1 with TRBJ1-1; D is possibly TRBD1 (5 bases). The CDR3 spans 14 residues. V was pared by 4 bases and J by 2 bases, with 12 bases between. Looked up from germline, CDR1 is SGHRS and CDR2 is YFSETQ. The whole variable domain, filled in from reference TRBV5-1 and TRBJ1-1, reads KAGVTQTPRYLIKTRGQQVTLSCSPISGHRSVSWYQQTPGQGLQFLFEYFSETQRNKGNFPGRFSGRQFSNSRSEMNVSTLELGDSALYLCASSGNQGNTEAFFGQGTRLTVV.